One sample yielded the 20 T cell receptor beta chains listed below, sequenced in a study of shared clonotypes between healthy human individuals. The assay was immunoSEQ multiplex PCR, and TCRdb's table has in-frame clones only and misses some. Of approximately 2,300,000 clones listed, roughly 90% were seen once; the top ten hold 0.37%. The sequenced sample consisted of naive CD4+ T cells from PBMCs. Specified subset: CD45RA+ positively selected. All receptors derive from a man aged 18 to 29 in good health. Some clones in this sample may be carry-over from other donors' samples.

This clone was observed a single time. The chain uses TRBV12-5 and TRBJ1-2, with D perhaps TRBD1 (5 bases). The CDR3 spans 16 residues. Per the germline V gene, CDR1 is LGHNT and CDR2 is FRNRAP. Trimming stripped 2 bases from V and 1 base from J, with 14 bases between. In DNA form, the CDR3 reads TGTGCTAGTGGTTTGATACGGGACGGATTTAACTATGGCTACACCTTC. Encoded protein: CASGLIRDGFNYGYTF.

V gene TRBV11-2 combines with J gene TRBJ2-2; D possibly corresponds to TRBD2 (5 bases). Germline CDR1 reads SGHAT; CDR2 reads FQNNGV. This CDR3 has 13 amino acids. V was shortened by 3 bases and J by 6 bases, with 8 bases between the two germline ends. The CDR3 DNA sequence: TGTGCCAGCAGCTTTAGCGTCGCCGGGGAGCTGTTTTTT. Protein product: CASSFSVAGELFF.

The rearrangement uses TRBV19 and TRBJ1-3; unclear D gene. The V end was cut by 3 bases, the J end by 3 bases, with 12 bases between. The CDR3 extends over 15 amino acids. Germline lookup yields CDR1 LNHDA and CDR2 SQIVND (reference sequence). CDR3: CASSIGPSYGNTIYF. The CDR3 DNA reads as TGTGCCAGTAGTATTGGACCCAGCTATGGAAACACCATATATTTT.

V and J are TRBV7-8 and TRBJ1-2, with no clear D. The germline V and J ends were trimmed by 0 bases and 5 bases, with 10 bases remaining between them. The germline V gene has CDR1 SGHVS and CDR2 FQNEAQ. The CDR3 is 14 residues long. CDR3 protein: CASSLAGYGYGYTF. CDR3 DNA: TGTGCCAGCAGCTTAGCAGGTTACGGGTATGGCTACACCTTC.

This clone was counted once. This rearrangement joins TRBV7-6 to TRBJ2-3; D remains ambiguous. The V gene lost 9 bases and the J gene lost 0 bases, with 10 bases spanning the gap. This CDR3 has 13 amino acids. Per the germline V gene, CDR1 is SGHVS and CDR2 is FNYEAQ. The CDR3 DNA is TGTGCCAGTGGAAGGGTGAGCACAGATACGCAGTATTTT. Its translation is CASGRVSTDTQYF.

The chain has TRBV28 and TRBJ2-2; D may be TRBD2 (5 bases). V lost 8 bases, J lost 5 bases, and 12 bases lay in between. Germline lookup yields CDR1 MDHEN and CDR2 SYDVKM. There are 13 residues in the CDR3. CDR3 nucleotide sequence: TGTGCCAGCTATGGCAGGAGGACCGGGGAGCTGTTTTTT. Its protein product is CASYGRRTGELFF.

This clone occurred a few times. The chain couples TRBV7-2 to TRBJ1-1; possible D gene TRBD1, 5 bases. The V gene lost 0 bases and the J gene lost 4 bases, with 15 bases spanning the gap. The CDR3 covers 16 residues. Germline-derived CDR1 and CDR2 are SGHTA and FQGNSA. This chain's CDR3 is CASSLALGGGGTEAFF. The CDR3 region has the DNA TGTGCCAGCAGCTTAGCCCTCGGGGGAGGTGGCACTGAAGCTTTCTTT. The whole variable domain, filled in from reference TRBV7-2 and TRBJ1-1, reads GAGVSQSPSNKVTEKGKDVELRCDPISGHTALYWYRQSLGQGLEFLIYFQGNSAPDKSGLPSDRFSAERTGGSVSTLTIQRTQQEDSAVYLCASSLALGGGGTEAFFGQGTRLTVV.

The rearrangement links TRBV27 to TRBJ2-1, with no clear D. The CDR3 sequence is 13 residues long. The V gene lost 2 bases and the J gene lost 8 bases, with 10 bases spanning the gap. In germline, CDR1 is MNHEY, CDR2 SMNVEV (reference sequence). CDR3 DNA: TGTGCCAGCAGTTTAATCCCCCGGCATGAGCAGTTCTTC. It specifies CASSLIPRHEQFF.

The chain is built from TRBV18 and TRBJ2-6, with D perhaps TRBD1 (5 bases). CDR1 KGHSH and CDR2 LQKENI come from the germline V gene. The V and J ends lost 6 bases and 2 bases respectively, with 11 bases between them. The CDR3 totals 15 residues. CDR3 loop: CASSLQGTGANVLTF. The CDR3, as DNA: TGTGCCAGCTCTCTGCAGGGTACTGGGGCCAACGTCCTGACTTTC.

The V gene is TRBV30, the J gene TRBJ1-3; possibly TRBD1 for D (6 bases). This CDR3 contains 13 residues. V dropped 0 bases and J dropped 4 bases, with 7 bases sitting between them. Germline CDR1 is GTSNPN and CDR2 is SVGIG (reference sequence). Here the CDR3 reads CAWSVTGGNTIYF. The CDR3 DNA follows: TGTGCCTGGAGTGTAACAGGGGGAAACACCATATATTTT.

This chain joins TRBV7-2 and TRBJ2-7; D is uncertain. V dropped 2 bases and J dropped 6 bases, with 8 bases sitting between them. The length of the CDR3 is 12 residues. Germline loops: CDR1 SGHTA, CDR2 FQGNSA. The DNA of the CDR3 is TGTGCCAGCAGCTTAATTGGGATCGAGCAGTACTTC. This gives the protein CASSLIGIEQYF.

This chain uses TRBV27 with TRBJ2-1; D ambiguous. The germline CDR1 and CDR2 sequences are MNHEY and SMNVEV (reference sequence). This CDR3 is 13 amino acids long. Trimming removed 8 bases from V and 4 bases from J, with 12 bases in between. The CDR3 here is CASVPRWYNEQFF. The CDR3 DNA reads TGTGCCAGCGTCCCACGTTGGTACAATGAGCAGTTCTTC.

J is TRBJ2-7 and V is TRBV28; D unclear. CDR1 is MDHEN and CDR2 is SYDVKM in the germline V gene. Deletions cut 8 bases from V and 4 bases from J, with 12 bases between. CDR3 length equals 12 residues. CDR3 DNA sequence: TGTGCCAGCCTAACCCCCGGGTACGAGCAGTACTTC. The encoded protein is CASLTPGYEQYF.

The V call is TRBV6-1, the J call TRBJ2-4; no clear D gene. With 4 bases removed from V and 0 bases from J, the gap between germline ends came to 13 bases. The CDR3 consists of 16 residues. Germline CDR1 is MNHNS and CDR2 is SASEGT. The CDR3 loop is CASSAIGFLAKNIQYF. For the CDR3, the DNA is TGTGCCAGCAGTGCTATAGGATTTCTAGCCAAAAACATTCAGTACTTC.

CDR3 amino acids: CASSPSWGSGNTIYF. CDR3 nucleotide sequence: TGTGCCAGCAGCCCATCTTGGGGATCTGGAAACACCATATATTTT. The V gene is TRBV5-6, the J gene TRBJ1-3; D unclear. V was cut by 4 bases and J by 1 base, with 12 bases left in between. CDR1 and CDR2 (germline): SGHDT, YYEEEE. The length of the CDR3 is 15 residues.

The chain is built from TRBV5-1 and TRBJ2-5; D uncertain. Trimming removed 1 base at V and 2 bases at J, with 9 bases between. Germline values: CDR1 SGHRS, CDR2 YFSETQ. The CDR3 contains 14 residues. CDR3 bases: TGCGCCAGCAGCTTGATGACGGTACAAGAGACCCAGTACTTC. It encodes CASSLMTVQETQYF. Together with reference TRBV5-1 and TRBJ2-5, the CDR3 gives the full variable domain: KAGVTQTPRYLIKTRGQQVTLSCSPISGHRSVSWYQQTPGQGLQFLFEYFSETQRNKGNFPGRFSGRQFSNSRSEMNVSTLELGDSALYLCASSLMTVQETQYFGPGTRLLVL.

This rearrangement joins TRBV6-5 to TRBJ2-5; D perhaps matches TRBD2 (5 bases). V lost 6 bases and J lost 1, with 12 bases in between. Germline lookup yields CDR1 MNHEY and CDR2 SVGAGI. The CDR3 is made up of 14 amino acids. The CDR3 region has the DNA TGTGCCAGCAGCCTGGCCGCGGGCCAAGAGACCCAGTACTTC. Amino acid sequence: CASSLAAGQETQYF.

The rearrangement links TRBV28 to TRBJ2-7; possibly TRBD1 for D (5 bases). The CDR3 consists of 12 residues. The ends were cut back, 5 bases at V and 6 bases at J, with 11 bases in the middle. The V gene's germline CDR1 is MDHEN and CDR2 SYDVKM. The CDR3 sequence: CASSVTGSEQYF. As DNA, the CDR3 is TGTGCCAGCAGTGTTACAGGTTCCGAGCAGTACTTC.

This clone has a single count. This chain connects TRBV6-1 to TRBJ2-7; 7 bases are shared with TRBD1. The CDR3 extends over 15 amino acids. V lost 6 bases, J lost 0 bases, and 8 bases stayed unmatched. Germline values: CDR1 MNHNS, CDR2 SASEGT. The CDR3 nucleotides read TGTGCCAGCAGAAGCCCGGGACAGAGCTCCTACGAGCAGTACTTC. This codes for CASRSPGQSSYEQYF.

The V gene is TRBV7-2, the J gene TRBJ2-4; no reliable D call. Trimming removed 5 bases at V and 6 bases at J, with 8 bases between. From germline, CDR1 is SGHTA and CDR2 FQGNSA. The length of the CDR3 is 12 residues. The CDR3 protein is CASSPVLNIQYF. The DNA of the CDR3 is TGTGCCAGCAGCCCCGTCTTAAACATTCAGTACTTC.